One sample yielded the 16 T cell receptor beta chains listed below, sequenced in a study of cytomegalovirus exposure and HLA in healthy donors (dated by TCRdb to about 2017). Receptor amplification or capture employed the immunoSEQ multiplex PCR assay. A mixture of 60 forward primers for TCR Vbeta segments and 13 reverse primers for TCR Jbeta segments was used in the multiplex PCR. In TCRdb, the immuneACCESS table is reduced to in-frame sequences with V and J assigned. These tables do not hold every clone; where another copy was compared, an unresolved V gene accounts for under half, and the others remain unexplained. The sample profile shows 58,000 or so clones; roughly 74% of them were found once. Roughly 25% of the sample goes to the ten largest clones. Sequenced: PBMCs. The receptors come from a woman in her thirties or forties in good health and CMV-seropositive.

This clone was seen a single time. The rearrangement joins TRBV11-2 to TRBJ1-4; D unclear. CDR1 is SGHAT and CDR2 is FQNNGV in the germline V gene. The CDR3 consists of 14 residues. V gave up 6 bases and J gave up 5 bases, with 13 bases separating them. The CDR3 protein is CASRPGWANEKLFF. CDR3 nucleotide sequence: TGTGCCAGCAGGCCAGGATGGGCAAATGAAAAACTGTTTTTT. The full variable domain, its missing parts supplied by reference TRBV11-2 and TRBJ1-4, is EAGVAQSPRYKIIEKRQSVAFWCNPISGHATLYWYQQILGQGPKLLIQFQNNGVVDDSQLPKDRFSAERLKGVDSTLKIQPAKLEDSAVYLCASRPGWANEKLFFGSGTQLSVL.

The chain recombines TRBV7-2 with TRBJ2-5; weak D call: TRBD2 (5 bases). V lost 4 bases, J lost 4 bases, and 19 bases lay in between. Germline loops: CDR1 SGHTA, CDR2 FQGNSA. CDR3 length equals 16 residues. CDR3 in DNA: TGTGCCAGCAGCTCTCACCACCAGCGGATGGGAGAGACCCAGTACTTC. Its protein product is CASSSHHQRMGETQYF.

This sequence joins TRBV30 and TRBJ1-1; D ambiguous. The CDR3 is 13 amino acids. CDR1 is GTSNPN, CDR2 SVGIG, per germline (reference sequence). V was trimmed by 5 bases and J by 0 bases, leaving 10 bases between them. The CDR3 coding sequence is TGTGCCTGGTCCTATGCGATGAACACTGAAGCTTTCTTT. It codes for CAWSYAMNTEAFF.

For the CDR3, the DNA is TGTGCCAGCAGCTCCTCCGGACAGGGAGGCGAAAAACTGTTTTTT. It codes for CASSSSGQGGEKLFF. The V call is TRBV9, the J call TRBJ1-4; 8 nucleotides match TRBD1. This CDR3 comprises 15 residues. In germline, CDR1 is SGDLS, CDR2 YYNGEE. V dropped 4 bases and J dropped 8; count of bases not matched to a gene: 10.

This chain connects TRBV9 to TRBJ2-5, with a tentative D call TRBD1 (5 bases). The end of the DNA fits TRBJ2-7 better, so the J call may be wrong. The CDR3 length is 15 residues. Looked up from germline, CDR1 is SGDLS and CDR2 is YYNGEE. In nucleotides, the CDR3 is TGTGCCAGCAGCGCCTACCCGACAGTCTCCTACGAGCAGTACTTC. Protein product: CASSAYPTVSYEQYF.

V gene TRBV30 combines with J gene TRBJ2-2, with 12 bases identical to TRBD1. This CDR3 is 14 amino acids long. The germline V gene has CDR1 GTSNPN and CDR2 SVGIG (reference sequence). V was clipped by 5 bases and J by 3 bases; unmatched bases: 1. The CDR3 DNA follows: TGTGCCTGGGGGGACAGGGGGCACACCGGGGAGCTGTTTTTT. This codes for CAWGDRGHTGELFF.

V and J are TRBV7-2 and TRBJ2-3; D uncertain. Germline CDR1 SGHTA, CDR2 FQGNSA. The V end lost 1 base, the J end lost 4 bases, and 9 bases lay between the germline ends. This CDR3 has 14 amino acids. The CDR3 spells CASSLGIGPDTQYF. The CDR3, as DNA: TGTGCCAGCAGCTTAGGGATTGGGCCAGATACGCAGTATTTT. The full variable domain, in which reference TRBV7-2 and TRBJ2-3 provide the parts outside the CDR3, is GAGVSQSPSNKVTEKGKDVELRCDPISGHTALYWYRQSLGQGLEFLIYFQGNSAPDKSGLPSDRFSAERTGGSVSTLTIQRTQQEDSAVYLCASSLGIGPDTQYFGPGTRLTVL.

The chain couples TRBV2 to TRBJ1-2, with TRBD1 matching over 7 bases. Germline CDR1 SNHLY, CDR2 FYNNEI. The CDR3 sequence is 16 residues long. The ends lost 2 bases at V and 4 bases at J; junction bases unmatched: 10. The CDR3 spells CASSEIARDSLYGYTF. DNA for the CDR3: TGTGCCAGCAGTGAAATAGCCCGGGACAGCCTCTATGGCTACACCTTC. Based on the CDR3 plus reference TRBV2 and TRBJ1-2, the full variable domain is EPEVTQTPSHQVTQMGQEVILRCVPISNHLYFYWYRQILGQKVEFLVSFYNNEISEKSEIFDDQFSVERPDGSNFTLKIRSTKLEDSAMYFCASSEIARDSLYGYTFGSGTRLTVV.

This clone has only one observation. The chain couples TRBV5-1 to TRBJ1-1; a possible D gene is TRBD1 (5 bases). The length of the CDR3 is 15 residues. Between the trimmed V and J ends, which lost 1 base and 3 bases, there was a span of 13 bases. Germline CDR1 SGHRS, CDR2 YFSETQ. CDR3 in amino acids: CASSLRPGGDTEAFF. The CDR3 nucleotides read TGCGCCAGCAGCTTGCGGCCCGGGGGGGACACTGAAGCTTTCTTT.

The rearrangement joins TRBV28 to TRBJ2-7; D gene uncertain. V shed 3 bases and J shed 0 bases, with 9 bases lying between them. The CDR3 loop spans 14 amino acids. Germline CDR1 reads MDHEN; CDR2 reads SYDVKM. The CDR3 coding sequence is TGTGCCAGCAGTTTTCTACGGAGCTCCTACGAGCAGTACTTC. This encodes CASSFLRSSYEQYF.

The V and J genes are TRBV5-4 and TRBJ2-1, with 15 positions matching TRBD2. With 7 bases clipped from V and 7 bases from J, the junction kept 6 bases outside the gene matches. This CDR3 is 15 amino acids long. In germline, CDR1 is SGHNT, CDR2 YYREEE (reference sequence). CDR3 bases: TGTGCCAGCTGGACTAGCGGGGGGGCACGGAATGAGCAGTTCTTC. This encodes CASWTSGGARNEQFF.

This clone is a singleton in its sample. This chain joins TRBV19 and TRBJ2-3; 9 nucleotides match TRBD1. J gave up 3 bases and V 8 bases, and 6 bases lay outside the gene matches. This CDR3 has 14 residues. Germline CDR1 reads LNHDA; CDR2 reads SQIVND (reference sequence). The CDR3 region has the DNA TGTGCCAGTCGTAACAGGGGGCTGACAGATACGCAGTATTTT. It specifies CASRNRGLTDTQYF.

In the case of this clone: At one end the junction does not follow the germline gene, possibly because of a read error. This sequence joins TRBV7-9 and TRBJ2-6; D is perhaps TRBD2 (6 bases). In germline, CDR1 is SEHNR, CDR2 FQNEAQ (reference sequence). The CDR3 has 17 residues. The CDR3 reads CSSTRAGPSEGANVLTF. CDR3 coding DNA: TGTTCCAGCACCCGTGCGGGGCCTTCGGAGGGGGCCAACGTCCTGACTTTC.

V is TRBV4-1 and J is TRBJ1-2; D might be TRBD1 (5 bases). V lost 3 bases and J 8 bases, leaving 16 bases between the germline ends. The CDR3 covers 14 residues. Looked up from germline, CDR1 is MGHRA and CDR2 is YSYEKL. The CDR3 is CASSQEGFRGGYTF. CDR3 DNA sequence: TGCGCCAGCAGCCAGGAGGGGTTTCGGGGGGGCTACACCTTC.

This clone was counted a few times. This chain joins TRBV23-1 and TRBJ1-5; TRBD1 is a possible D gene (6 bases). TRBV23-1 is recorded as an ORF, its role being uncertain. V was shortened by 2 bases and J by 0 bases, with 8 bases between the two germline ends. This CDR3 spans 15 amino acids. The CDR3 bases are TGCGCCAGCAGTCAAAGGGACAATAGCAATCAGCCCCAGCATTTT. Translating it yields CASSQRDNSNQPQHF.

The chain is built from TRBV27 and TRBJ2-7, with 7 bases that match TRBD2. CDR3 length: 14 residues. Germline trimming cut 6 bases from V and 0 bases from J; bases unmatched to any gene: 5. The germline V gene encodes CDR1 MNHEY and CDR2 SMNVEV (reference sequence). CDR3 nucleotide sequence: TGTGCCAGCAGGAGACTAGCTTCCTCCTACGAGCAGTACTTC. Translating it yields CASRRLASSYEQYF.